This T cell receptor beta chain was profiled in a study of cytomegalovirus exposure and HLA in healthy donors. Broader study findings: According to an earlier analysis, most TCR beta V segments yielded productive rearrangements about 90% or about 30% of the time. Reportedly, TCR beta sequences accurately predicted HLA-A and HLA-B alleles in most subjects.

The CDR3 is 15 amino acids. In germline, CDR1 is SGHAT, CDR2 FQNNGV. V was shortened by 5 bases and J by 5 bases, with 18 bases between the two germline ends. For this clone: As yet, its antigen is unknown.

PCR involved 60 Vbeta and 13 Jbeta primers. Clones were sequenced by immunoSEQ multiplex PCR, and TCRdb holds only the in-frame ones, with some missing. In total, the table holds 96,000 or so clones. The material sequenced was PBMCs. The receptor's source is a woman aged 25 to 39 in good health and CMV-seronegative. The chain is built from TRBV11-2 and TRBJ1-1, with TRBD1 as a possible D gene (6 bases). The chain's CDR3 is CASSPMQGRRTEAFF. Written as DNA, the CDR3 is TGTGCCAGCAGCCCGATGCAGGGGCGGCGGACTGAAGCTTTCTTT.